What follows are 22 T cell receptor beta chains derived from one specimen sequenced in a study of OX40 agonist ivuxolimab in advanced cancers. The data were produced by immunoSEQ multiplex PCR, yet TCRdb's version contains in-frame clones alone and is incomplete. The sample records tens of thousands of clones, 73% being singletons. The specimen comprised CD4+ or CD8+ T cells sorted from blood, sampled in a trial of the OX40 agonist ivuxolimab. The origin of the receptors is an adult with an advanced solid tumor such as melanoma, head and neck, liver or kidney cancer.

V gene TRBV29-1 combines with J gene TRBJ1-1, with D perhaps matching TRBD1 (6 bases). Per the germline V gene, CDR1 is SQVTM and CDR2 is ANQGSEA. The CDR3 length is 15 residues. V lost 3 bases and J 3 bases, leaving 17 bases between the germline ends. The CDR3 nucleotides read TGCAGCGTTGACGTGACGGGGGCCGTTTACACTGAAGCTTTCTTT. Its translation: CSVDVTGAVYTEAFF.

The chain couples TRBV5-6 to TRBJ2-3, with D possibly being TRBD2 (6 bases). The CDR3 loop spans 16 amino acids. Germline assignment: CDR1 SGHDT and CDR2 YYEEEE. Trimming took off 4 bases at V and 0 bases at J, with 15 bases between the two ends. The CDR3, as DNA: TGTGCCAGCAGCGAACCTGCGGGGATAAGCACAGATACGCAGTATTTT. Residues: CASSEPAGISTDTQYF.

CDR3 DNA: TGTGCCAGCAGCTCCCCCGACAGGGCGCTCGAGCAGTACTTC. Protein sequence: CASSSPDRALEQYF. The chain is built from TRBV5-5 and TRBJ2-7; 7 bases fit TRBD1. Germline trimming cut 3 bases from V and 6 bases from J; bases unmatched to any gene: 9. The CDR3 is made up of 14 amino acids. Germline V gives CDR1 SGHKS, CDR2 YYEKEE (reference sequence).

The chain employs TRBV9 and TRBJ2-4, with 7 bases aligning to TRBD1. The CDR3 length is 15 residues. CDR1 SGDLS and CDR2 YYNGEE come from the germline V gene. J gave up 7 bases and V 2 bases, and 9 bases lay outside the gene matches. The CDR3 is CASSVGSGGTNIQYF. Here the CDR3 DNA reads TGTGCCAGCAGCGTGGGATCAGGGGGTACTAACATTCAGTACTTC.

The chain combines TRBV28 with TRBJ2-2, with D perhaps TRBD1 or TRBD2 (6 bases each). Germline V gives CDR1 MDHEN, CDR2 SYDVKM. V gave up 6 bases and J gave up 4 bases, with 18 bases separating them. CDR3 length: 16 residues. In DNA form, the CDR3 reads TGTGCCAGCAGAAAAGGAGGGGGGCGGGGCACCGGGGAGCTGTTTTTT. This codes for CASRKGGGRGTGELFF.

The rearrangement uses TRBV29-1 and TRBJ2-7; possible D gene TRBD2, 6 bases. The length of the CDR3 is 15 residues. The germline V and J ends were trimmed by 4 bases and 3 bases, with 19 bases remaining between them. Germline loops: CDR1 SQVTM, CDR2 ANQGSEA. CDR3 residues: CSVVPYRDGGYEQYF. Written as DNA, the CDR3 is TGCAGCGTTGTACCCTACCGGGACGGGGGCTACGAGCAGTACTTC.

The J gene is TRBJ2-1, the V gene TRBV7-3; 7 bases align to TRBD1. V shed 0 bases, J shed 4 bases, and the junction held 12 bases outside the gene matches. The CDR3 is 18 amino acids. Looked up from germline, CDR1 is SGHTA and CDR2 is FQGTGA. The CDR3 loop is CASSLTGRTGSLYNEQFF. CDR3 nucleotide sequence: TGTGCCAGCAGCTTAACAGGCAGGACAGGAAGTTTATACAATGAGCAGTTCTTC.

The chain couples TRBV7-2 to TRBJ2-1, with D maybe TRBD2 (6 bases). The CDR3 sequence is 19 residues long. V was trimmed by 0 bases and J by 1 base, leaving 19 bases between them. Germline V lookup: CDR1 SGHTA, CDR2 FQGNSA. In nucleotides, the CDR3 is TGTGCCAGCAGCTTAGCGCCCCGCGCTGGGGGAGGATCCTACAATGAGCAGTTCTTC. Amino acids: CASSLAPRAGGGSYNEQFF.

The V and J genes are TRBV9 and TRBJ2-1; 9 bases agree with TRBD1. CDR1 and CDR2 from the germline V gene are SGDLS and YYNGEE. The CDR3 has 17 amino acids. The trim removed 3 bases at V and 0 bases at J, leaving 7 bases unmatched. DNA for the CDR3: TGTGCCAGCAGCGGATCCGGGACAGGGAGCTCCTACAATGAGCAGTTCTTC. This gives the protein CASSGSGTGSSYNEQFF.

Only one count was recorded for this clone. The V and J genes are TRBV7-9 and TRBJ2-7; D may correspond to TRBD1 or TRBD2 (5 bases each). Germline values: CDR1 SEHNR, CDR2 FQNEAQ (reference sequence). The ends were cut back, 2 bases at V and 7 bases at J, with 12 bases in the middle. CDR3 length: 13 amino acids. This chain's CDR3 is CASSLMIGEEQYF. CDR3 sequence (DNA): TGTGCCAGCAGCTTAATGATAGGGGAGGAGCAGTACTTC. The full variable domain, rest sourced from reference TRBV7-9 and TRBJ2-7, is DTGVSQNPRHKITKRGQNVTFRCDPISEHNRLYWYRQTLGQGPEFLTYFQNEAQLEKSRLLSDRFSAERPKGSFSTLEIQRTEQGDSAMYLCASSLMIGEEQYFGPGTRLTVT.

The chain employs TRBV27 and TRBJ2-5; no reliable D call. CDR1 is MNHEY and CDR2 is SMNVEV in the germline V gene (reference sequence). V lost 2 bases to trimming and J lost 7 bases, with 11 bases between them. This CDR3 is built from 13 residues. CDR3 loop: CASSLVVGGTQYF. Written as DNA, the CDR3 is TGTGCCAGCAGTTTAGTGGTAGGCGGGACCCAGTACTTC.

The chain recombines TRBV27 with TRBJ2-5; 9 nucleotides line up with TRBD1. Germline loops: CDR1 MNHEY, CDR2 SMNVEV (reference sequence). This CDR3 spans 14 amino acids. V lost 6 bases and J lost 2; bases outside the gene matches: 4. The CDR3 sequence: CASRRQGVQETQYF. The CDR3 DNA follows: TGTGCCAGCAGGCGACAGGGGGTTCAAGAGACCCAGTACTTC.

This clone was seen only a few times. The DNA for the CDR3 is TGCAGCGTTGAAGGATTGGCGGGACTAGCGCCCACAGATACGCAGTATTTT. Amino acids: CSVEGLAGLAPTDTQYF. The J gene is TRBJ2-3, the V gene TRBV29-1; the match to TRBD2 covers 10 bases. This CDR3 is built from 17 residues. The germline CDR1 and CDR2 sequences are SQVTM and ANQGSEA. Trimming at V came to 1 base and at J to 2 bases, leaving 9 bases not matched to a gene.

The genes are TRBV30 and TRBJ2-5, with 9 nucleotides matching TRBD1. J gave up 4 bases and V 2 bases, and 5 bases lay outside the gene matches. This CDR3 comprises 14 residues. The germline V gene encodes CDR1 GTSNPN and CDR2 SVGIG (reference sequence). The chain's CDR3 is CAWSSTGGGETQYF. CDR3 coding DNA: TGTGCCTGGAGTTCGACAGGGGGTGGAGAGACCCAGTACTTC.

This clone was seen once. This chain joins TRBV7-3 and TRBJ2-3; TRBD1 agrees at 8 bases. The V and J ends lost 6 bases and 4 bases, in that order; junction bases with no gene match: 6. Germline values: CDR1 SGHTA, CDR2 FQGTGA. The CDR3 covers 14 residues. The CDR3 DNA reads TGTGCCAGCAGTTTAGACAGGGGAGCAGATACGCAGTATTTT. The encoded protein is CASSLDRGADTQYF. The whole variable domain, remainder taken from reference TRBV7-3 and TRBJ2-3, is GAGVSQTPSNKVTEKGKYVELRCDPISGHTALYWYRQSLGQGPEFLIYFQGTGAADDSGLPNDRFFAVRPEGSVSTLKIQRTERGDSAVYLCASSLDRGADTQYFGPGTRLTVL.

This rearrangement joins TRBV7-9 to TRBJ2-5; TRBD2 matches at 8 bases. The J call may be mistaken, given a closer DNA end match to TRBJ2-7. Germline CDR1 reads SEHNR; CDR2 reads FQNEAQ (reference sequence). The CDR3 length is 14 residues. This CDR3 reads CASSSVAGGYEQYF. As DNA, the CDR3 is TGTGCCAGCAGCTCGGTTGCGGGGGGTTACGAGCAGTACTTC.

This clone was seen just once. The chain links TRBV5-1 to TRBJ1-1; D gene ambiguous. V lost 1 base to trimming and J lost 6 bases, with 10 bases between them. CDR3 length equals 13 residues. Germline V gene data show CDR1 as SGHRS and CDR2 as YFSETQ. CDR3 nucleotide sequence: TGCGCCAGCAGCTTGAACGGTGGCTCTGAAGCTTTCTTT. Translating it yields CASSLNGGSEAFF.

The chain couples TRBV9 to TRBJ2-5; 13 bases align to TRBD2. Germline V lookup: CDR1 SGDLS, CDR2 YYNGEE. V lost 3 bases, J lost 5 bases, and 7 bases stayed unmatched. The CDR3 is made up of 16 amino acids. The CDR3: CASSELAGGHSETQYF. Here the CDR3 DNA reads TGTGCCAGCAGCGAACTAGCGGGGGGGCATTCGGAGACCCAGTACTTC. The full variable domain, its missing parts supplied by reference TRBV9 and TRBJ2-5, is DSGVTQTPKHLITATGQRVTLRCSPRSGDLSVYWYQQSLDQGLQFLIQYYNGEERAKGNILERFSAQQFPDLHSELNLSSLELGDSALYFCASSELAGGHSETQYFGPGTRLLVL.

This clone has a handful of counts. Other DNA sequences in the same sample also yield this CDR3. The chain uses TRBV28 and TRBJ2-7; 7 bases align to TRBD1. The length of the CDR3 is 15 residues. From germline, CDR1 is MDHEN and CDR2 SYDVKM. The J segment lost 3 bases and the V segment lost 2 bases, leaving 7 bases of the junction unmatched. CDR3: CASSLDRDLGYEQYF. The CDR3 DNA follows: TGTGCCAGCAGTTTAGACAGGGACCTTGGCTACGAGCAGTACTTC.

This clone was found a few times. CDR3 nucleotide sequence: TGTGCCAGCACCGTCAGGGGCTCTGGAAACACCATATATTTT. Translation: CASTVRGSGNTIYF. The J gene is TRBJ1-3, the V gene TRBV7-9, with D possibly matching TRBD1 (6 bases). This CDR3 is built from 14 residues. Trimming pared 7 bases from V and 0 bases from J, leaving 10 bases between. CDR1 and CDR2 from the germline V gene are SEHNR and FQNEAQ (reference sequence).

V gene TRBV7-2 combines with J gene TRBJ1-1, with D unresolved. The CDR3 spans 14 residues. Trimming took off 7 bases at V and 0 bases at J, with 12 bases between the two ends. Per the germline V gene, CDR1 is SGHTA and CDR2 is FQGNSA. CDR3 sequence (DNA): TGTGCCAGCAAGGTGGGGTCGGTGAACACTGAAGCTTTCTTT. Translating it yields CASKVGSVNTEAFF.

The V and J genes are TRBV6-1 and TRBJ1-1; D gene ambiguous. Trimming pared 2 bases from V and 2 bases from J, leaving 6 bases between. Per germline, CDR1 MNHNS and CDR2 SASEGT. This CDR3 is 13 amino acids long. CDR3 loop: CASSETVNTEAFF. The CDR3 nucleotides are TGTGCCAGCAGTGAAACAGTCAACACTGAAGCTTTCTTT.